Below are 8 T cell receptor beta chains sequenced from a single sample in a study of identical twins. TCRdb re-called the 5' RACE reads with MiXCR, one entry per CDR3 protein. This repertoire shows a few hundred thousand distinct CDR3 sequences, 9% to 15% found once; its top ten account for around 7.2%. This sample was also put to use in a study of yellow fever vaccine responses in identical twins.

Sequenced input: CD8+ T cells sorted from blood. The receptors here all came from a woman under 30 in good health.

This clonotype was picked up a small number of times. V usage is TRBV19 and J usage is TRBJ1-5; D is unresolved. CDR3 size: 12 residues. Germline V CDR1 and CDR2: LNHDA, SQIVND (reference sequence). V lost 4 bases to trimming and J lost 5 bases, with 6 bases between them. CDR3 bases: TGTGCCAGTAGTACCGGGTATCAGCCCCAGCATTTT. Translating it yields CASSTGYQPQHF. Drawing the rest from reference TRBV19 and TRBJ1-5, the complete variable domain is DGGITQSPKYLFRKEGQNVTLSCEQNLNHDAMYWYRQDPGQGLRLIYYSQIVNDFQKGDIAEGYSVSREKKESFPLTVTSAQKNPTAFYLCASSTGYQPQHFGDGTRLSIL.

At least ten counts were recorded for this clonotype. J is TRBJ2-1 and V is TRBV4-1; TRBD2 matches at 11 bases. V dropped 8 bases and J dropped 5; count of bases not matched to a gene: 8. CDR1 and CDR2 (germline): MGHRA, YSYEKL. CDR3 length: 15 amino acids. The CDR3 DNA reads TGCGCCAGCCAACGGGGGGGACTAGCGGACAATGAGCAGTTCTTC. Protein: CASQRGGLADNEQFF.

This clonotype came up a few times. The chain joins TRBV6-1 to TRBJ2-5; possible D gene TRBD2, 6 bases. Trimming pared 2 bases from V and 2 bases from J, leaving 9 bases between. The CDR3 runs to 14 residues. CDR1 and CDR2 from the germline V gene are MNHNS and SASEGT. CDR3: CASSEWGGQETQYF. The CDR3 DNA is TGTGCCAGCAGTGAATGGGGAGGACAAGAGACCCAGTACTTC.

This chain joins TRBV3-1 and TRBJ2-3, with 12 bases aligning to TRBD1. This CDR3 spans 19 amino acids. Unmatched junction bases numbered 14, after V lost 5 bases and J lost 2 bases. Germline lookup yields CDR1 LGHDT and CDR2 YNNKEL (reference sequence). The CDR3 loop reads CASSAPGQGAIPHTDTQYF. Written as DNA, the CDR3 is TGTGCCAGCAGCGCACCGGGACAGGGGGCTATACCACACACAGATACGCAGTATTTT.

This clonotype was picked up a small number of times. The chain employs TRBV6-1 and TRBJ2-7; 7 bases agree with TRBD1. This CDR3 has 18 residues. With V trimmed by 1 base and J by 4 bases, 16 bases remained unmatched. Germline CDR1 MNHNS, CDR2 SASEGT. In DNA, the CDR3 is TGTGCCAGCAGTGAAGTAGTGACAGGGAGAGTCTTTGTTTACGAGCAGTACTTC. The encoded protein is CASSEVVTGRVFVYEQYF.

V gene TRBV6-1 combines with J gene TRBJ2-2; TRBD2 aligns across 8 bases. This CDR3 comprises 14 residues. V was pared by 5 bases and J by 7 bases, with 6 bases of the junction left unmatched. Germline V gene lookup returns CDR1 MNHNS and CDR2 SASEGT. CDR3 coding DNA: TGTGCCAGCAGTCCTCGGACTAGCAACGGGGAGCTGTTTTTT. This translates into CASSPRTSNGELFF.

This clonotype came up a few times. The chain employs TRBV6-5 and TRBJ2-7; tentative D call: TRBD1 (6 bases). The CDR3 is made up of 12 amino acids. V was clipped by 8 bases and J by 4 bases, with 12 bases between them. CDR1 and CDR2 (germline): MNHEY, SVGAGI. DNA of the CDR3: TGTGCCAGCGGACCTACAGGGTACGAGCAGTACTTC. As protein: CASGPTGYEQYF.

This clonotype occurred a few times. The DNA for the CDR3 is TGTGCCACCAGCAGACAACAGGGTCCCAATCAGCCCCAGCATTTT. As protein: CATSRQQGPNQPQHF. The J gene is TRBJ1-5, the V gene TRBV15; perhaps TRBD1 as D (6 bases). The germline gives CDR1 LNHNV, CDR2 YYDKDF (reference sequence). The V end was cut by 2 bases, the J end by 3 bases, with 11 bases between. CDR3 size: 15 residues.